A single sample gave rise to the 25 T cell receptor beta chains below, sequenced in a study of vaccination and CD4 T cells after COVID-19. The assay that was used to sequence DNA from cultured CD4+ T cells was the Oncomine TCR Beta short-read assay. TCRdb reanalysed the PCR reads using MiXCR and keeps one entry per CDR3 protein. Seen here are 10,000 to 15,000 distinct CDR3 sequences, around half observed once, and the top ten hold 16%. These receptors have no known antigen. Described treatment: roughly ten-day PBMC culture with coronavirus spike peptide pools or control peptides (ViraFEST assay). Sequenced input: CD4+ T cells from blood, cultured in vitro. These receptors were taken from a human donor who had recovered from COVID-19.

The sample holds a few counts of this clonotype. This chain connects TRBV19 to TRBJ2-6; possibly TRBD1 for D (5 bases). Germline V gene lookup returns CDR1 LNHDA and CDR2 SQIVND (reference sequence). This CDR3 region has 17 residues. The V end was cut by 5 bases, the J end by 4 bases, with 18 bases between. CDR3 nucleotide sequence: TGTGCCAGTAGTTCACACCACCAGGGTTCCGGGGCCAACGTCCTGACTTTC. Its protein product is CASSSHHQGSGANVLTF. The variable domain in full, completed from reference TRBV19 and TRBJ2-6, reads DGGITQSPKYLFRKEGQNVTLSCEQNLNHDAMYWYRQDPGQGLRLIYYSQIVNDFQKGDIAEGYSVSREKKESFPLTVTSAQKNPTAFYLCASSSHHQGSGANVLTFGAGSRLTVL.

In the case of this clonotype: One end of the junction is discordant with germline, which a read error may explain. This chain joins TRBV20-1 and TRBJ2-7; 9 bases fit TRBD2. Germline V CDR1 and CDR2: DFQATT, SNEGSKA (reference sequence). This CDR3 contains 17 residues. CDR3 loop: CSVRGTILAGPSYEQYF. CDR3 nucleotides: TGCAGTGTTAGAGGGACCATTCTAGCGGGACCCTCCTACGAGCAGTACTTC.

Only a few counts were recorded for this clonotype. This chain uses TRBV20-1 with TRBJ1-2; TRBD1 is a possible D gene (5 bases). V was cut by 5 bases and J by 4 bases, with 17 bases left in between. CDR3 length equals 14 residues. CDR1 is DFQATT and CDR2 is SNEGSKA in the germline V gene (reference sequence). The DNA for the CDR3 is TGCAGTGCTCAAGGTGGGGACGGCCGCTATGGCTACACCTTC. Translation gives CSAQGGDGRYGYTF.

This chain joins TRBV20-1 and TRBJ2-1; 9 bases are shared with TRBD1. Trimming removed 2 bases from V and 8 bases from J; junction bases left unmatched: 7. The CDR3 covers 14 residues. Germline V gene lookup returns CDR1 DFQATT and CDR2 SNEGSKA (reference sequence). The CDR3 DNA reads as TGCAGTGCTAGACCGGGACAGGGAATCGATGAGCAGTTCTTC. Its protein product is CSARPGQGIDEQFF.

The chain links TRBV6-1 to TRBJ2-3; the D gene is possibly TRBD2 (5 bases). Trimming cost V 6 bases and J 1 base, with 11 bases left between them. Germline V gene data show CDR1 as MNHNS and CDR2 as SASEGT. This CDR3 contains 14 residues. CDR3: CASRLISGTDTQYF. CDR3 DNA: TGTGCCAGCAGACTTATTAGCGGCACAGATACGCAGTATTTT.

The chain combines TRBV6-1 with TRBJ1-2; D unresolved. The CDR3 contains 12 residues. Germline V lookup: CDR1 MNHNS, CDR2 SASEGT. Trimming pared 3 bases from V and 5 bases from J, leaving 7 bases between. This CDR3 is CASSDGLYGYTF. The CDR3 bases are TGTGCCAGCAGTGATGGGCTTTATGGCTACACCTTC.

The V call is TRBV30, the J call TRBJ2-5, with unresolved D. The CDR3 extends over 14 amino acids. Germline V gene data show CDR1 as GTSNPN and CDR2 as SVGIG (reference sequence). Deletions cut 3 bases from V and 5 bases from J, with 16 bases between. The CDR3: CAWSPTVGLETQYF. CDR3 coding DNA: TGTGCCTGGAGCCCCACGGTGGGGTTGGAGACCCAGTACTTC.

This clonotype was seen just once. The rearrangement uses TRBV28 and TRBJ2-3, with no clear D. CDR3 size: 8 residues. Germline V gene sequence: CDR1 MDHEN, CDR2 SYDVKM. The CDR3 is CLRDTQYF. CDR3 sequence (DNA): TGTCTCAGGGATACGCAGTATTTT.

This sequence joins TRBV7-8 and TRBJ2-5; 11 bases match TRBD2. This CDR3 has 14 amino acids. The ends lost 4 bases at V and 4 bases at J; junction bases unmatched: 2. Germline V CDR1 and CDR2: SGHVS, FQNEAQ. The CDR3 DNA is TGTGCCAGCAGCTCCCTAGCGGGAGGAGAGACCCAGTACTTC. Residues: CASSSLAGGETQYF.

This chain joins TRBV6-2 or TRBV6-3 and TRBJ2-3, with D uncertain. CDR3 length: 14 amino acids. The germline V and J ends were trimmed by 5 bases and 1 base, with 10 bases remaining between them. Germline V gene data show CDR1 as MNHEY and CDR2 as SVGEGT. CDR3 loop: CASSPVRGTDTQYF. The DNA of the CDR3 is TGTGCCAGCAGTCCTGTGAGAGGCACAGATACGCAGTATTTT.

J is TRBJ2-5 and V is TRBV27; D call uncertain. This CDR3 is built from 12 residues. Germline CDR1 and CDR2: MNHEY and SMNVEV (reference sequence). V was trimmed by 6 bases and J by 1 base, leaving 6 bases between them. CDR3 in DNA: TGTGCCAGCAGAGGCCTCCAAGAGACCCAGTACTTC. It yields the protein CASRGLQETQYF.

The CDR3 nucleotides read TGCAGTGCTAGACTACAGGGGGGGAGCAATCAGCCCCAGCATTTT. Its protein is CSARLQGGSNQPQHF. The chain recombines TRBV20-1 with TRBJ1-5; 8 nucleotides agree with TRBD1. In germline, CDR1 is DFQATT, CDR2 SNEGSKA (reference sequence). This CDR3 is built from 15 residues. J was trimmed by 1 base and V by 2 bases; bases with no gene match: 4.

The chain couples TRBV28 to TRBJ2-7, with TRBD1 matching over 10 bases. The CDR3 contains 15 residues. Germline V gene sequence: CDR1 MDHEN, CDR2 SYDVKM. V lost 7 bases to trimming and J lost 6 bases; unmatched junction nucleotides: 12. This CDR3 reads CASTLRTGGVAEQYF. DNA for the CDR3: TGTGCCAGCACCTTAAGGACAGGGGGAGTGGCCGAGCAGTACTTC.

The chain couples TRBV29-1 to TRBJ2-5; D ambiguous. The germline V and J ends were trimmed by 3 bases and 0 bases, with 8 bases remaining between them. The CDR3 runs 13 residues. Germline V gene sequence: CDR1 SQVTM, CDR2 ANQGSEA. Written as DNA, the CDR3 is TGCAGCGTTGATAGAGCGAACCAAGAGACCCAGTACTTC. It is translated as CSVDRANQETQYF. Variable domain in full (rest from reference TRBV29-1 and TRBJ2-5): SAVISQKPSRDICQRGTSLTIQCQVDSQVTMMFWYRQQPGQSLTLIATANQGSEATYESGFVIDKFPISRPNLTFSTLTVSNMSPEDSSIYLCSVDRANQETQYFGPGTRLLVL.

CDR3 DNA sequence: TGTGCCAGCAGCCTGGACAGGGTTAATCAGCCCCAGCATTTT. It encodes CASSLDRVNQPQHF. This chain uses TRBV7-2 with TRBJ1-5; TRBD1 aligns across 8 bases. Looked up from germline, CDR1 is SGHTA and CDR2 is FQGNSA. Unmatched junction bases numbered 4, after V lost 5 bases and J lost 4 bases. CDR3 length: 14 amino acids.

This clonotype has a single count. The chain links TRBV10-3 to TRBJ1-1; D unclear. Germline CDR1 is ENHRY and CDR2 is SYGVKD. The CDR3 is 13 amino acids. Trimming removed 5 bases at V and 1 base at J, with 8 bases between. This chain's CDR3 is CAISPQGNTEAFF. The CDR3 DNA sequence: TGTGCCATCAGTCCCCAAGGGAACACTGAAGCTTTCTTT.

This clonotype has just a few counts. The chain recombines TRBV27 with TRBJ1-2, with D perhaps TRBD1 (5 bases). There are 13 residues in the CDR3. Looked up from germline, CDR1 is MNHEY and CDR2 is SMNVEV (reference sequence). The ends were cut back, 3 bases at V and 6 bases at J, with 11 bases in the middle. This chain's CDR3 is CASSLTVGDGYTF. CDR3 DNA: TGTGCCAGCAGTTTGACAGTGGGGGATGGCTACACCTTC.

This clonotype was detected once. This chain joins TRBV20-1 and TRBJ2-7, with 11 positions matching TRBD2. CDR3 size: 17 residues. Germline V gene sequence: CDR1 DFQATT, CDR2 SNEGSKA (reference sequence). V trimming: 6 bases; J trimming: 4 bases; junction bases outside the gene matches: 17. The CDR3 coding sequence is TGCAGTGCCGATTCCGGGTTCACCGGGACTAGCGGTTACGAGCAGTACTTC. This codes for CSADSGFTGTSGYEQYF.

This sequence joins TRBV27 and TRBJ2-6; D not certain. From germline, CDR1 is MNHEY and CDR2 SMNVEV (reference sequence). V dropped 5 bases and J dropped 0 bases, with 11 bases sitting between them. CDR3 length equals 16 residues. The CDR3 region is CASSPAWGSGANVLTF. The CDR3 region has the DNA TGTGCCAGCAGTCCTGCTTGGGGCTCTGGGGCCAACGTCCTGACTTTC.

The chain joins TRBV2 to TRBJ2-5; D might be TRBD1 or TRBD2, each matching 6 bases. Germline values: CDR1 SNHLY, CDR2 FYNNEI. V was shortened by 3 bases and J by 5 bases, with 10 bases between the two germline ends. This CDR3 comprises 13 residues. The CDR3 protein is CASSDGGQETQYF. DNA of the CDR3: TGTGCCAGCAGTGACGGGGGCCAGGAGACCCAGTACTTC.

Only one count was recorded for this clonotype. This sequence joins TRBV6-1 and TRBJ2-5; 7 bases line up with TRBD2. CDR3 length equals 15 residues. The junction had 11 bases not matched to a gene; V was cut back by 6 bases and J by 4 bases. Germline CDR1 is MNHNS and CDR2 is SASEGT. CDR3 amino acids: CASSDLLTSTETQYF. In DNA, the CDR3 is TGTGCCAGCAGCGATCTCCTGACTAGCACAGAGACCCAGTACTTC.

The chain links TRBV19 to TRBJ1-5; no definite D call. In germline, CDR1 is LNHDA, CDR2 SQIVND (reference sequence). V was pared by 5 bases and J by 3 bases, with 8 bases between. CDR3 length: 13 amino acids. In DNA, the CDR3 is TGTGCCAGTAGTCCCCAGGACAATCAGCCCCAGCATTTT. Its protein product is CASSPQDNQPQHF.

This chain joins TRBV30 and TRBJ2-3; D is perhaps TRBD2 (5 bases). The CDR3 loop spans 14 amino acids. Trimming removed 0 bases at V and 6 bases at J, with 13 bases between. The germline gives CDR1 GTSNPN, CDR2 SVGIG (reference sequence). The CDR3 spells CAWSVPGRGDTQYF. CDR3 DNA: TGTGCCTGGAGTGTACCGGGAAGAGGGGATACGCAGTATTTT. Together with reference TRBV30 and TRBJ2-3, the CDR3 gives the full variable domain: SQTIHQWPATLVQPVGSPLSLECTVEGTSNPNLYWYRQAAGRGLQLLFYSVGIGQISSEVPQNLSASRPQDRQFILSSKKLLLSDSGFYLCAWSVPGRGDTQYFGPGTRLTVL.

The gene calls are TRBV20-1 and TRBJ2-5, with 7 bases fitting TRBD2. CDR1 is DFQATT and CDR2 is SNEGSKA in the germline V gene (reference sequence). The CDR3 has 14 residues. V shed 8 bases, J shed 4 bases, and the junction held 13 bases outside the gene matches. This CDR3 reads CSIFRSGGGETQYF. The DNA for the CDR3 is TGCAGTATCTTTAGGTCGGGGGGTGGAGAGACCCAGTACTTC.

DNA of the CDR3: TGCAGTGCTAGGTGGACTAGCGCTGGACGGACAGATACGCAGTATTTT. Translating it yields CSARWTSAGRTDTQYF. The J gene is TRBJ2-3, the V gene TRBV20-1; TRBD2 aligns across 9 bases. The CDR3 sequence is 16 residues long. V lost 3 bases to trimming and J lost 3 bases; unmatched junction nucleotides: 10. Germline V gene sequence: CDR1 DFQATT, CDR2 SNEGSKA (reference sequence).